Sequencing of this T cell receptor (beta chain) was carried out in a study of Ad26.COV2.S vaccination and SARS-CoV-2 variants. Produced via immunoSEQ multiplex PCR; TCRdb's table is partial and in-frame only. The sample contains around 400,000 clones, approximately 90% of which appear only once. The ends lost 4 bases at V and 11 bases at J; junction bases unmatched: 6. CDR3 length: 14 amino acids. The germline V gene has CDR1 LGHNT and CDR2 FRNRAP. Treatment specified: about 20 received Ad26.COV2.S at low or high dose, single or two shots; roughly 5 received placebo; per-sample allocation not given. Specimens were obtained on day 63 following the first vaccine or placebo injection. This clone was recorded once.

This clonotype originated in a person between 18 and 60 years old who received the Ad26.COV2.S COVID-19 vaccine or a placebo. This chain connects TRBV12-5 to TRBJ2-7, with TRBD2 identical over 15 bases. The material sequenced was peripheral blood, taken in a trial of Ad26.COV2.S vaccine versus placebo. The CDR3 region is CASGSPGTSGRKYF. CDR3 DNA sequence: TGTGCTAGTGGTTCTCCCGGGACTAGCGGGAGGAAGTACTTC.